This TCR beta chain was captured in a study of Ad26.COV2.S vaccination and SARS-CoV-2 variants. Trimming removed 1 base at V and 0 bases at J, with 7 bases between. Germline V gene data show CDR1 as SEHNR and CDR2 as FQNEAQ (reference sequence). The CDR3 runs to 15 residues. Findings and caveats of the study: There was reportedly substantial breadth in spike-specific CD8+ and CD4+ T cell responses after vaccination.

Assay: immunoSEQ multiplex PCR; the TCRdb copy retains only in-frame clones and omits some. Of 300,000 to 350,000 clones in the sample, about 82% are singletons; the top ten hold 2% to 2.5%. Treatment specified: some 19 received Ad26.COV2.S at low or high dose, single or two shots; roughly five received placebo; per-sample allocation not given. Following the first vaccine or placebo injection, samples were taken on day 63. An adult aged 18-55 years in Boston served as the donor. Comments on this clone: Its antigen is undetermined.

This chain joins TRBV7-9 and TRBJ1-3; D unresolved. This sequence was found in a person between 18 and 65 years old who received the Ad26.COV2.S COVID-19 vaccine or a placebo. The specimen comprised peripheral blood, sampled in a trial of Ad26.COV2.S vaccine versus placebo. The CDR3 reads CASSLVHRSGNTIYF. The CDR3 DNA reads as TGTGCCAGCAGCTTAGTTCATCGCTCTGGAAACACCATATATTTT.